This note documents a single T cell receptor beta chain sequence. The data derive from a study of blood T cell repertoires in COVID-19. At the level of the study: COVID-19 samples, acute and convalescent, were from the United States, Italy and Spain. From T cells, B-cell-depleted T cells, or PBMCs came the material, which was cDNA or gDNA.

Authors' methods: Reference gene primer amplification gave estimated nucleated cell counts. The data were produced by immunoSEQ multiplex PCR, yet TCRdb's version contains in-frame clones alone and is incomplete. V, J and clone size derive from that table, while D and trimming were established from the DNA sequence. The table lists fewer than 350,000 clones, 70% to 90% of them singletons, with around 4.5% in the top ten. The germline gives CDR1 MDHEN, CDR2 SYDVKM. Losses at the gene ends were 7 bases for V and 7 bases for J; bases not matched to a gene: 9. The CDR3 loop spans 13 amino acids. Material for sequencing was PBMCs or T cells enriched from blood (not recorded which). The TCR originated in a woman between 40 and 55 years old with acute COVID-19. The rearrangement links TRBV28 to TRBJ1-1; 7 bases agree with TRBD1. CDR3 region: CASTDRVLFEAFF. CDR3 DNA: TGTGCCAGCACCGACAGGGTCCTATTTGAAGCTTTCTTT.